Shown below are 24 T cell receptor beta chains from a single sample sequenced in a study of blood T cell repertoires in COVID-19. Libraries were prepared by immunoSEQ multiplex PCR; TCRdb keeps only in-frame clonotypes and omits some of them. The data contain around 80,000 clones, around four fifths of them singletons. What was sequenced was peripheral blood. All receptors come from a human donor in a cohort sampled during active COVID-19.

This chain joins TRBV6-1 and TRBJ1-2; TRBD1 is a possible D gene (5 bases). Trimming stripped 1 base from V and 3 bases from J, with 18 bases between. In germline, CDR1 is MNHNS, CDR2 SASEGT. There are 17 residues in the CDR3. In DNA, the CDR3 is TGTGCCAGCAGTGAAGACCCCGCGGGGGTTTTTGACTATGGCTACACCTTC. Protein: CASSEDPAGVFDYGYTF.

The CDR3 reads CASSYHRAEGETQYF. CDR3 DNA: TGTGCCAGCAGTTACCACAGGGCCGAGGGAGAGACCCAGTACTTC. The chain is built from TRBV6-5 and TRBJ2-5, with D perhaps matching TRBD1 (6 bases). CDR3 length equals 15 residues. V dropped 2 bases and J dropped 4 bases, with 14 bases sitting between them. Germline V CDR1 and CDR2: MNHEY, SVGAGI.

This clone was found once. The V call is TRBV3-1 (or the pseudogene TRBV3-2), the J call TRBJ1-1, with D uncertain. V gave up 5 bases and J gave up 6 bases, with 19 bases separating them. The CDR3 totals 15 residues. CDR1 and CDR2 (germline): LGHDT, YNNKEL (reference sequence). The CDR3 protein is CASSSLGGGHAEAFF. CDR3 bases: TGTGCCAGCAGCTCACTGGGAGGAGGGCACGCTGAAGCTTTCTTT.

V usage is TRBV3-1 (or the pseudogene TRBV3-2) and J usage is TRBJ2-7; D gene unclear. Germline V lookup: CDR1 LGHDT, CDR2 YNNKEL (reference sequence). This CDR3 is built from 12 residues. V lost 5 bases and J lost 0, with 5 bases in between. CDR3 region: CASSYYSYEQYF. In DNA form, the CDR3 reads TGTGCCAGCAGCTACTACTCCTACGAGCAGTACTTC.

The J gene is TRBJ2-6, the V gene TRBV24-1; D is possibly TRBD1 (5 bases). The length of the CDR3 is 19 residues. CDR1 and CDR2 (germline): KGHDR, SFDVKD. V was clipped by 5 bases and J by 0 bases, with 19 bases between them. Here the CDR3 DNA reads TGTGCCACCAGTGCTTCGGAAAGGGGCGCCCCCTCTGGGGCCAACGTCCTGACTTTC. This codes for CATSASERGAPSGANVLTF.

The chain has TRBV12-3 or TRBV12-4 and TRBJ1-1; D is unclear. V was shortened by 6 bases and J by 0 bases, with 5 bases between the two germline ends. The CDR3 consists of 12 residues. The CDR3 reads CASRIMNTEAFF. The CDR3 DNA follows: TGTGCCAGCAGAATAATGAACACTGAAGCTTTCTTT.

The V call is TRBV5-1, the J call TRBJ2-1, with a tentative D call TRBD2 (5 bases). Germline CDR1 is SGHRS and CDR2 is YFSETQ. Trimming stripped 3 bases from V and 7 bases from J, with 17 bases between. The CDR3 loop spans 15 amino acids. CDR3 in amino acids: CASSSSTGFLNEQFF. As DNA, the CDR3 is TGCGCCAGCAGCTCCTCTACGGGATTCCTGAATGAGCAGTTCTTC. The whole variable domain, filled in from reference TRBV5-1 and TRBJ2-1, reads KAGVTQTPRYLIKTRGQQVTLSCSPISGHRSVSWYQQTPGQGLQFLFEYFSETQRNKGNFPGRFSGRQFSNSRSEMNVSTLELGDSALYLCASSSSTGFLNEQFFGPGTRLTVL.

J is TRBJ2-5 and V is TRBV5-1; 9 positions match TRBD2. CDR3 length: 15 residues. With V trimmed by 4 bases and J by 0 bases, 4 bases remained unmatched. Germline V lookup: CDR1 SGHRS, CDR2 YFSETQ. The CDR3 DNA follows: TGCGCCAGCAGCAGGACTAGCGCCTACCAAGAGACCCAGTACTTC. Its protein product is CASSRTSAYQETQYF.

V usage is TRBV4-1 and J usage is TRBJ2-2; 8 bases agree with TRBD2. The trim removed 4 bases at V and 5 bases at J, leaving 9 bases unmatched. CDR1 and CDR2 (germline): MGHRA, YSYEKL. The CDR3 runs 16 residues. CDR3 sequence reads: CASSRVGGAGTGELFF. In nucleotides, the CDR3 is TGCGCCAGCAGCCGAGTCGGGGGGGCAGGAACCGGGGAGCTGTTTTTT.

The CDR3 DNA follows: TGTGCCAGCAGTGGTCTCTATGGCTACACCTTC. As protein: CASSGLYGYTF. The chain employs TRBV25-1 and TRBJ1-2; D is ambiguous. This CDR3 region has 11 residues. V gave up 4 bases and J gave up 4 bases, with 4 bases separating them. Germline V CDR1 and CDR2: MGHDK, SYGVNS.

The chain has TRBV4-1 and TRBJ1-2; TRBD1 matches 7 bases. The CDR3 has 15 residues. Germline CDR1 reads MGHRA; CDR2 reads YSYEKL. The V gene end was trimmed by 1 base and the J gene end by 4 bases; junction bases not matched to a gene: 6. The CDR3 sequence is CASSQAPTGSYGYTF. Here the CDR3 DNA reads TGCGCCAGCAGCCAAGCCCCGACAGGGAGCTATGGCTACACCTTC.

The gene calls are TRBV7-2 and TRBJ1-1; D not resolved. Trimming left V 4 bases short and J 3 bases short, with 9 bases between. The germline V gene has CDR1 SGHTA and CDR2 FQGNSA. This CDR3 comprises 13 residues. DNA for the CDR3: TGTGCCAGCAGCTCCATGAGTTACACTGAAGCTTTCTTT. Translated, it gives CASSSMSYTEAFF.

This clone was seen a handful of times. The V call is TRBV7-9, the J call TRBJ1-5; D unclear. The V and J ends lost 2 bases and 4 bases respectively, with 3 bases between them. The V gene's germline CDR1 is SEHNR and CDR2 FQNEAQ (reference sequence). This CDR3 is built from 12 residues. In DNA, the CDR3 is TGTGCCAGCAGCTTACTTAATCAGCCCCAGCATTTT. Translation gives CASSLLNQPQHF.

The chain couples TRBV5-4 to TRBJ2-1; D is possibly TRBD1 (5 bases). Trimming left V 0 bases short and J 2 bases short, with 9 bases between. The CDR3 is made up of 15 amino acids. The germline CDR1 and CDR2 sequences are SGHNT and YYREEE (reference sequence). CDR3 DNA sequence: TGTGCCAGCAGCTTGGGGGGCCTTACCTACAATGAGCAGTTCTTC. As protein: CASSLGGLTYNEQFF.

In its sample, this clone was seen a few times. The CDR3 is CASSPDSLYEQYF. The DNA for the CDR3 is TGCGCCAGCAGCCCGGACAGTCTCTACGAGCAGTACTTC. The V gene is TRBV5-1, the J gene TRBJ2-7; possible D gene TRBD1, 6 bases. Trimming removed 4 bases at V and 3 bases at J, with 11 bases between. Germline CDR1 is SGHRS and CDR2 is YFSETQ. The CDR3 is 13 residues long.

The chain combines TRBV7-2 with TRBJ2-3; D perhaps matches TRBD2 (7 bases). Germline V gives CDR1 SGHTA, CDR2 FQGNSA. V lost 1 base to trimming and J lost 4 bases, with 15 bases between them. The CDR3 consists of 16 residues. The CDR3 spells CASSLGWGGASDTQYF. In DNA, the CDR3 is TGTGCCAGCAGCTTAGGTTGGGGGGGGGCCTCAGATACGCAGTATTTT.

V is TRBV6-5 and J is TRBJ1-1, with TRBD1 as a possible D gene (5 bases). The CDR3 runs to 14 residues. Trimming took 2 bases from V and 4 from J, leaving 11 bases between them. CDR1 is MNHEY, CDR2 SVGAGI, per germline. This chain's CDR3 is CASSYGDGGTEAFF. The CDR3, as DNA: TGTGCCAGCAGTTACGGGGACGGGGGCACTGAAGCTTTCTTT.

This chain joins TRBV5-6 and TRBJ2-7, with TRBD1 matching over 7 bases. This CDR3 has 14 amino acids. V gave up 3 bases and J gave up 0 bases; unmatched junction bases: 3. CDR1 SGHDT and CDR2 YYEEEE come from the germline V gene. CDR3 residues: CASSSDRISYEQYF. The CDR3, as DNA: TGTGCCAGCAGCTCGGACAGGATCTCCTACGAGCAGTACTTC.

J is TRBJ1-2 and V is TRBV10-2, with 7 bases identical to TRBD1. J gave up 5 bases and V 7 bases, and 7 bases lay outside the gene matches. Per the germline V gene, CDR1 is WSHSY and CDR2 is SAAADI. The CDR3 is 13 residues long. The CDR3 protein is CASKETGTYGYTF. The CDR3 DNA reads TGCGCCAGCAAGGAGACAGGGACGTATGGCTACACCTTC.

V gene TRBV27 combines with J gene TRBJ1-1, with TRBD1 matching 7 bases. The CDR3 length is 12 residues. Germline lookup yields CDR1 MNHEY and CDR2 SMNVEV (reference sequence). Germline trimming cut 4 bases from V and 6 bases from J; bases unmatched to any gene: 2. CDR3 sequence reads: CASSWGQSEAFF. The DNA of the CDR3 is TGTGCCAGCAGTTGGGGACAGTCTGAAGCTTTCTTT.

This clone has a handful of counts. V and J are TRBV25-1 and TRBJ2-3; TRBD1 is a possible D gene (8 bases). This CDR3 spans 14 amino acids. Germline V gives CDR1 MGHDK, CDR2 SYGVNS. V lost 3 bases and J 9 bases, leaving 16 bases between the germline ends. CDR3 amino acids: CASSDTGGASTQYF. The CDR3, as DNA: TGTGCCAGCAGTGACACAGGGGGGGCAAGCACGCAGTATTTT.

V usage is TRBV11-2 and J usage is TRBJ2-1; the D gene is possibly TRBD1 (5 bases). Germline CDR1 SGHAT, CDR2 FQNNGV. V was shortened by 5 bases and J by 8 bases, with 19 bases between the two germline ends. This CDR3 is built from 15 residues. CDR3 nucleotide sequence: TGTGCCAGCAGCATAGGAGCAGGGTCGGTCGATGAGCAGTTCTTC. It codes for CASSIGAGSVDEQFF.

This clone was seen more than once but under ten times. The chain uses TRBV7-3 and TRBJ2-3; TRBD1 aligns across 7 bases. CDR1 and CDR2 from the germline V gene are SGHTA and FQGTGA. The junction had 10 bases not matched to a gene; V was cut back by 6 bases and J by 4 bases. The CDR3 has 15 residues. The CDR3 sequence: CASSLGQFRSDTQYF. In DNA, the CDR3 is TGTGCCAGCAGTCTGGGACAGTTCCGCTCAGATACGCAGTATTTT. Using reference TRBV7-3 and TRBJ2-3 for the parts outside the CDR3, the full variable domain is GAGVSQTPSNKVTEKGKYVELRCDPISGHTALYWYRQSLGQGPEFLIYFQGTGAADDSGLPNDRFFAVRPEGSVSTLKIQRTERGDSAVYLCASSLGQFRSDTQYFGPGTRLTVL.

The rearrangement links TRBV9 to TRBJ1-2; D is ambiguous. V lost 0 bases and J lost 6, with 15 bases in between. The CDR3 runs to 15 residues. CDR1 is SGDLS and CDR2 is YYNGEE in the germline V gene. The chain's CDR3 is CASSVDAAIPDGYTF. In nucleotides, the CDR3 is TGTGCCAGCAGCGTAGACGCGGCCATCCCTGATGGCTACACCTTC.